This TCR beta chain emerged from a study of CD8 T cells in ankylosing spondylitis. The study's findings and limits: Relatively rare in peripheral blood, disease-linked clones were also CD8+.

Quantitative barcoded 5'-RACE was used to prepare TCR beta libraries. Each CDR3 protein gets one entry after TCRdb re-called the 5' RACE reads with MiXCR. This sample has around 150,000 distinct CDR3 sequences, with 40% to 50% found just once. Trimming left V 6 bases short and J 6 bases short, with 14 bases between. The CDR3 loop spans 13 amino acids. In germline, CDR1 is DFQATT, CDR2 SNEGSKA (reference sequence). Points on this clonotype: Its antigen is still unknown.

The clonotype comes from a male donor with ankylosing spondylitis. V gene TRBV20-1 combines with J gene TRBJ2-2; tentatively, D is TRBD2 (6 bases). The specimen sequenced was synovial fluid, either unsorted or a sorted T cell fraction (not recorded which). CDR3 amino acids: CSAQTGESGELFF. The CDR3 nucleotides read TGCAGTGCCCAGACGGGGGAGTCCGGGGAGCTGTTTTTT.